A selection of T cell receptor beta chains follows, all from one sample in a study of Ad26.COV2.S vaccination and SARS-CoV-2 variants. Produced via immunoSEQ multiplex PCR; TCRdb's table is partial and in-frame only. Altogether about 350,000 clones are present, roughly 84% being singletons, with the ten largest covering 3% to 4%. This specimen consisted of peripheral blood, obtained in a trial of Ad26.COV2.S vaccine versus placebo. These TCRs come from a person aged 18 to 59 who received the Ad26.COV2.S COVID-19 vaccine or a placebo. CDR3s include the opening cysteine and the closing phenylalanine or tryptophan. D genes are given only for firm matches. Only part of the rows carry a size: once, few, many, or a class if the clone is expanded.

d_gene: .
v_gene: TRBV6-4
j_gene: TRBJ2-7
abundance: .
CDR3nt: TGTGCCAGCAGTGACTCGGGCGAGCAGTACTTC
CDR3aa: CASSDSGEQYF

d_gene: .
v_gene: TRBV6-1
j_gene: TRBJ1-1
abundance: .
CDR3nt: TGTGCCAGCAGAGAATCCCCTGGACAGCCTTTGAACACTGAAGCTTTCTTT
CDR3aa: CASRESPGQPLNTEAFF

d_gene: .
v_gene: TRBV7-9
j_gene: TRBJ1-1
abundance: once
CDR3nt: TGTGCCAGCAGCTTAGGAGTGAGGGAAGCTTTCTTT
CDR3aa: CASSLGVREAFF

d_gene: TRBD2
v_gene: TRBV18
j_gene: TRBJ2-1
abundance: .
CDR3nt: TGTGCCAGCTCACCCCTAGGGACTAGCGGGACTTACAATGAGCAGTTCTTC
CDR3aa: CASSPLGTSGTYNEQFF

d_gene: .
v_gene: TRBV5-5
j_gene: TRBJ1-4
abundance: .
CDR3nt: TGTGCCAGCAGCGCACAGGGAGAAAAACTGTTTTTT
CDR3aa: CASSAQGEKLFF

d_gene: TRBD1
v_gene: TRBV7-2
j_gene: TRBJ2-5
abundance: .
CDR3nt: TGTGCCAGCAGCTCGGGGCAGGGGGCGCGGGGAGAGACCCAGTACTTC
CDR3aa: CASSSGQGARGETQYF

d_gene: .
v_gene: TRBV7-2
j_gene: TRBJ2-2
abundance: .
CDR3nt: TGTGCCAGCAGCAGAGACCGCACCGGGGAGCTGTTTTTT
CDR3aa: CASSRDRTGELFF

d_gene: .
v_gene: TRBV3-1/TRBV3-2
j_gene: TRBJ1-3
abundance: .
CDR3nt: TGTGCCAGCAGCGGAGACCGCAGCTCTGGAAACACCATATATTTT
CDR3aa: CASSGDRSSGNTIYF

d_gene: .
v_gene: TRBV7-2
j_gene: TRBJ1-6
abundance: .
CDR3nt: TGTGCCAGCAGGCGGGGGTCAGATAATTCACCCCTCCACTTT
CDR3aa: CASRRGSDNSPLHF

d_gene: .
v_gene: TRBV30
j_gene: TRBJ1-2
abundance: few
CDR3nt: TGTGCCTGGGACGCTTCAAGACGCTACACCTTC
CDR3aa: CAWDASRRYTF

d_gene: .
v_gene: TRBV11-3
j_gene: TRBJ2-4
abundance: .
CDR3nt: TGTGCCAGCAGCCGGGCAGTTTTCCTTTTCTTCCCGGGCAACATAAACATTCAGTACTTC
CDR3aa: CASSRAVFLFFPGNINIQYF

d_gene: .
v_gene: TRBV6-5
j_gene: TRBJ1-4
abundance: .
CDR3nt: TGTGCCAGCAGCATAGACCTGGGGGGTGAAAAACTGTTTTTT
CDR3aa: CASSIDLGGEKLFF

d_gene: .
v_gene: TRBV7-2
j_gene: TRBJ2-7
abundance: .
CDR3nt: TGTGCCAGCAGCTTAGCGAAAAGAACCTCACGGGACGAGCAGTACTTC
CDR3aa: CASSLAKRTSRDEQYF

d_gene: TRBD1
v_gene: TRBV9
j_gene: TRBJ1-4
abundance: .
CDR3nt: TGTGCCAGCAGCCCTAGGGGGGACAGGGTGAGAGAAAAACTGTTTTTT
CDR3aa: CASSPRGDRVREKLFF

d_gene: .
v_gene: TRBV7-6
j_gene: TRBJ2-1
abundance: .
CDR3nt: TGTGCCAGCAGCTTATCAGCCGGGCCGAGATACAATGAGCAGTTCTTC
CDR3aa: CASSLSAGPRYNEQFF

d_gene: .
v_gene: TRBV28
j_gene: TRBJ1-4
abundance: .
CDR3nt: TGTGCCAGCAGCCCCCGCAGGGTCAATGAAAAACTGTTTTTT
CDR3aa: CASSPRRVNEKLFF

d_gene: .
v_gene: TRBV28
j_gene: TRBJ2-7
abundance: few
CDR3nt: TGTGCCAGCAGTTTGCCTGCCGGAGTATTCAACTCCTACGAGCAGTACTTC
CDR3aa: CASSLPAGVFNSYEQYF

d_gene: .
v_gene: TRBV27
j_gene: TRBJ2-5
abundance: .
CDR3nt: TGTGCCAGCGGCTGGGAGACCCAGTACTTC
CDR3aa: CASGWETQYF

d_gene: .
v_gene: TRBV25-1
j_gene: TRBJ2-1
abundance: .
CDR3nt: TGTGCCAGCAGTGAATACTCAAGCAATGAGCAGTTCTTC
CDR3aa: CASSEYSSNEQFF

d_gene: TRBD1
v_gene: TRBV7-2
j_gene: TRBJ2-1
abundance: .
CDR3nt: TGTGCCAGCAGCTTCTCCCCCGGACAGGGGGCATTGGTCTTC
CDR3aa: CASSFSPGQGALVF

d_gene: TRBD2
v_gene: TRBV5-1
j_gene: TRBJ2-1
abundance: once
CDR3nt: TGCGCCAGCAGTTGGACTAGCGGGGGAACCTACAATGAGCAGTTCTTC
CDR3aa: CASSWTSGGTYNEQFF

d_gene: .
v_gene: TRBV7-9
j_gene: TRBJ2-3
abundance: .
CDR3nt: TGTGCCAGCAGCTCCCCCCCCGGGGAAAACACAGATACGCAGTATTTT
CDR3aa: CASSSPPGENTDTQYF

d_gene: .
v_gene: TRBV6-5
j_gene: TRBJ1-3
abundance: .
CDR3nt: TGTGCCAGCAGTTACTCTGGGTCTGGAAACACCATATATTTT
CDR3aa: CASSYSGSGNTIYF

d_gene: TRBD2
v_gene: TRBV10-2
j_gene: TRBJ2-1
abundance: once
CDR3nt: TGCGCCAGCAGGACCGGGACTAGCGGGAGGGCGTCCTACAATGAGCAGTTCTTC
CDR3aa: CASRTGTSGRASYNEQFF

d_gene: TRBD2
v_gene: TRBV11-2
j_gene: TRBJ2-7
abundance: .
CDR3nt: TGTGCCAGCAGCTCATGGACTAGCGGATCCTACGAGCAGTACTTC
CDR3aa: CASSSWTSGSYEQYF